These 8 T cell receptor beta chains came from one sample sequenced in a study of T cell responses to AZD1222 COVID-19 vaccine. Assay: immunoSEQ multiplex PCR; the TCRdb copy retains only in-frame clones and omits some. The sample shows approximately 68,000 clones, more than 70% of them seen only once. Specimen: peripheral blood, collected on day 0 of AZD1222 vaccination. The origin of the receptors is an adult in good health.

Here the CDR3 reads CASTEDRENNYEQYF. CDR3 DNA: TGTGCCAGCACCGAGGATCGGGAGAATAACTACGAGCAGTACTTC. This sequence joins TRBV6-5 and TRBJ2-7; maybe TRBD2 (6 bases). The germline gives CDR1 MNHEY, CDR2 SVGAGI. V dropped 7 bases and J dropped 3 bases, with 19 bases sitting between them. The length of the CDR3 is 15 residues.

CDR3 sequence: CASSLARLAGDSYEQYF. CDR3 sequence (DNA): TGTGCCAGCAGCTTAGCGCGACTAGCGGGAGACTCCTACGAGCAGTACTTC. The chain recombines TRBV7-9 with TRBJ2-7, with TRBD2 matching over 12 bases. This CDR3 spans 17 amino acids. The ends lost 0 bases at V and 0 bases at J; junction bases unmatched: 3. The germline gives CDR1 SEHNR, CDR2 FQNEAQ (reference sequence).

This clone appeared a single time. The gene calls are TRBV3-1 (or the pseudogene TRBV3-2) and TRBJ1-6; D uncertain. CDR1 is LGHDT, CDR2 YNNKEL, per germline (reference sequence). The CDR3 contains 13 residues. V lost 7 bases and J lost 8, with 12 bases in between. CDR3: CASTRVLDSPLHF. CDR3 in DNA: TGTGCCAGCACCCGGGTCCTCGATTCACCCCTCCACTTT.

The V call is TRBV3-1 (or the pseudogene TRBV3-2), the J call TRBJ1-2; D is unclear. Germline CDR1 reads LGHDT; CDR2 reads YNNKEL (reference sequence). V was trimmed by 4 bases and J by 4 bases, leaving 10 bases between them. This CDR3 is built from 13 residues. The CDR3 DNA sequence: TGTGCCAGCAGCCGACCGGGTCCCTATGGCTACACCTTC. Its translation: CASSRPGPYGYTF.

The V and J genes are TRBV3-1 (or the pseudogene TRBV3-2) and TRBJ2-3; TRBD2 aligns across 9 bases. Trimming cost V 2 bases and J 5 bases; bases outside gene matches: 5. Germline V gene sequence: CDR1 LGHDT, CDR2 YNNKEL (reference sequence). The CDR3 runs 15 residues. CDR3 in amino acids: CASSQMRGGRDTQYF. The CDR3 nucleotides read TGTGCCAGCAGCCAAATGCGGGGGGGCCGAGATACGCAGTATTTT.

V usage is TRBV27 and J usage is TRBJ2-1, with TRBD1 matching over 9 bases. V lost 5 bases to trimming and J lost 8 bases; unmatched junction nucleotides: 10. Germline assignment: CDR1 MNHEY and CDR2 SMNVEV (reference sequence). This CDR3 has 15 amino acids. The CDR3, as DNA: TGTGCCAGCAGTGCGCCCGGGACAGGGTGGGATGAGCAGTTCTTC. It translates to CASSAPGTGWDEQFF.

The chain recombines TRBV29-1 with TRBJ1-4; D uncertain. Germline CDR1 reads SQVTM; CDR2 reads ANQGSEA. Trimming stripped 4 bases from V and 3 bases from J, with 9 bases between. The CDR3 has 13 amino acids. The CDR3 DNA reads TGCAGCGTTGCCCGGGTTTCTAATGAAAAACTGTTTTTT. Amino acids: CSVARVSNEKLFF. Based on the CDR3 plus reference TRBV29-1 and TRBJ1-4, the full variable domain is SAVISQKPSRDICQRGTSLTIQCQVDSQVTMMFWYRQQPGQSLTLIATANQGSEATYESGFVIDKFPISRPNLTFSTLTVSNMSPEDSSIYLCSVARVSNEKLFFGSGTQLSVL.

This clone was recorded once. Written as DNA, the CDR3 is TGTGCCAGCAGCCGGACTAGCGGGGCGTACAATGAGCAGTTCTTC. Translated: CASSRTSGAYNEQFF. The genes are TRBV27 and TRBJ2-1; TRBD2 matches at 12 bases. V shed 6 bases and J 4 bases; nucleotides not matched to a gene: 4. Germline CDR1 is MNHEY and CDR2 is SMNVEV (reference sequence). The CDR3 consists of 15 residues.